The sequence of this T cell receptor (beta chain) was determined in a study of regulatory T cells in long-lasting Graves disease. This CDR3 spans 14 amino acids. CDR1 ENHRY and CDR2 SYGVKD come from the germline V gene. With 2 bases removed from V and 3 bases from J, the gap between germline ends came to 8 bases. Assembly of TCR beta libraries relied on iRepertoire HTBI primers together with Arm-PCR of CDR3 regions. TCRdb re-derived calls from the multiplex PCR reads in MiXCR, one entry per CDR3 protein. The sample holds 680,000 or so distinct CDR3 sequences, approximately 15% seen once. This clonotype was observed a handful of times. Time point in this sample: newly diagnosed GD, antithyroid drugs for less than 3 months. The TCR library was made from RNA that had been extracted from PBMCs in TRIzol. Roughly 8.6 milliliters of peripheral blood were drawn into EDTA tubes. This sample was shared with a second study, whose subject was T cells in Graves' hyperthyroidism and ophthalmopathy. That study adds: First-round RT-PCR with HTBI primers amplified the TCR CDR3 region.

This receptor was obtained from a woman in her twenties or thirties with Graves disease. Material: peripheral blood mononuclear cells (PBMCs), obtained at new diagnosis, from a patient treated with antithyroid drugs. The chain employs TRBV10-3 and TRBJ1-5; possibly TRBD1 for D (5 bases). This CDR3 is CAISEDSDNQPQHF. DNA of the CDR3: TGTGCCATCAGTGAGGACAGTGACAATCAGCCCCAGCATTTT.